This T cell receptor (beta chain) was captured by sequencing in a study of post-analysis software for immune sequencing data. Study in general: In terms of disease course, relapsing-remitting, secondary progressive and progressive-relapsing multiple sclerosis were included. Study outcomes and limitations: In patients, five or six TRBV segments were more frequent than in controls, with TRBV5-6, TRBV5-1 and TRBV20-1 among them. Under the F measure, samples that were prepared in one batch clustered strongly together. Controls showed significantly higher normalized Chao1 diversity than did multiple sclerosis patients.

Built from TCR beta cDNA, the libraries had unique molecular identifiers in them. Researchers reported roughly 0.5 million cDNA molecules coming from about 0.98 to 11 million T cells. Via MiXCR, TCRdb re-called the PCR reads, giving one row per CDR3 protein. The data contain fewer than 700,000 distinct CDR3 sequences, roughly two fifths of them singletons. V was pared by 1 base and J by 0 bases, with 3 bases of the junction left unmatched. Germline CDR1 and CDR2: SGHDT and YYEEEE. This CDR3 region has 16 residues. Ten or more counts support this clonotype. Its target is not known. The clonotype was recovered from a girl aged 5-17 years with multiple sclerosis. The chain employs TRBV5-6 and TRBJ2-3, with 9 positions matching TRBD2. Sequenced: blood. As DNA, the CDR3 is TGTGCCAGCAGCTTGTTTGGGACTAGCAGCACAGATACGCAGTATTTT. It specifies CASSLFGTSSTDTQYF.